This TCR beta chain was captured in a study of identical twins. Losses at the gene ends were 3 bases for V and 0 bases for J; bases not matched to a gene: 3. This CDR3 is 17 amino acids long. CDR1 LNHNV and CDR2 YYDKDF come from the germline V gene (reference sequence). Regarding the study as a whole: Partly confounded zero-insertion analyses could result from invariant MAIT and iNKT cells.

MiXCR was run by TCRdb on the 5' RACE reads, yielding one entry per CDR3 protein. This sample has hundreds of thousands of distinct CDR3 sequences, with 8.5% to 9% found just once. This clonotype has just a few counts. What it binds is unknown. These records were also assigned to another study, of yellow fever vaccine responses in identical twins.

This TCR was sampled from a woman aged 18-29 years in good health. The chain is built from TRBV15 and TRBJ2-6; the match to TRBD1 covers 9 bases. Sequenced input: PBMCs. The CDR3: CATSRGQGFSGANVLTF. Written as DNA, the CDR3 is TGTGCCACCAGCAGGGGACAGGGATTCTCTGGGGCCAACGTCCTGACTTTC.